This T cell receptor beta chain was sequenced for a study of beta chain features in type 1 diabetes. Points from the study as a whole: In all four CD4+ subsets, TCRB CDR3 length was significantly, moderately reduced in type 1 diabetes.

The isolated RNA, all of it, was reverse transcribed, so expressed TCRB transcripts were what got sequenced. Sequenced by immunoSEQ multiplex PCR; TCRdb stores in-frame clones only, minus some. This sample carries about 660,000 clones, about 14% of them seen once, and the ten largest clones take 0.035% to 0.04%. This clone was counted a few times. Antigen unknown. The CDR3 has 15 residues. Germline V gene data show CDR1 as MGHRA and CDR2 as YSYEKL. With 2 bases removed from V and 4 bases from J, the gap between germline ends came to 11 bases. The chain links TRBV4-1 to TRBJ2-2; tentatively, D is TRBD1 or TRBD2 (5 bases each). The TCR comes from a young man with type 1 diabetes. Sequencing was carried out using naive CD4+ T cells from blood. CDR3 bases: TGCGCCAGCAGCCAACCCCTCGGGGCCACCGGGGAGCTGTTTTTT. It yields the protein CASSQPLGATGELFF.